A selection of T cell receptor beta chains follows, all from one sample in a study of cytomegalovirus exposure and HLA in healthy donors. Method: immunoSEQ multiplex PCR; TCRdb's copy keeps in-frame clones and lacks some. The data contain almost 200,000 clones, roughly 77% of them seen just once; the ten biggest clones take up 0.39%. Specimen: PBMCs. The receptors come from a male donor in good health and CMV-seropositive. The conserved cysteine and the conserved F or W are not part of the CDR3 here. A D gene is named only where the DNA matches it firmly. Expanded clones are given a class, and other clones once, few, many or no size at all.

v_call: TRBV7-3; d_call: TRBD2; clone_size: .; j_call: TRBJ2-1; cdr3_aa: ASSRTSGSADNEQF
v_call: TRBV5-4; d_call: TRBD1; clone_size: .; j_call: TRBJ2-7; cdr3_aa: ASSLKTGDYEQY
v_call: TRBV6-5; d_call: .; clone_size: .; j_call: TRBJ1-6; cdr3_aa: ASTVQRPYNSPLH
v_call: TRBV11-3; d_call: .; clone_size: .; j_call: TRBJ2-7; cdr3_aa: ASSSDQGYEQY
v_call: TRBV5-1; d_call: .; clone_size: .; j_call: .; cdr3_aa: ASSFRWELGGEQY
v_call: TRBV6-6; d_call: .; clone_size: .; j_call: TRBJ2-7; cdr3_aa: ASSGQRSSYEQY
v_call: TRBV12-5; d_call: .; clone_size: .; j_call: TRBJ2-5; cdr3_aa: ASGLGTDQETQY
v_call: TRBV29-1; d_call: .; clone_size: .; j_call: TRBJ1-2; cdr3_aa: SVEPSNYGYT
v_call: TRBV5-1; d_call: .; clone_size: once; j_call: TRBJ1-4; cdr3_aa: ASSSGIVGEKLF
v_call: TRBV7-2; d_call: TRBD2; clone_size: .; j_call: TRBJ2-7; cdr3_aa: ASSSQAGYSYEQY
v_call: TRBV19; d_call: .; clone_size: .; j_call: TRBJ2-1; cdr3_aa: ASTRIGVSSYNEQF
v_call: TRBV9; d_call: .; clone_size: .; j_call: TRBJ2-7; cdr3_aa: ASSVGSLYEQY
v_call: TRBV9; d_call: .; clone_size: once; j_call: TRBJ1-5; cdr3_aa: ASGTGGSNQPQH
v_call: TRBV9; d_call: .; clone_size: few; j_call: TRBJ2-7; cdr3_aa: ASSKTGGEAYEQY
v_call: TRBV7-2; d_call: .; clone_size: few; j_call: TRBJ2-7; cdr3_aa: ASSQGTLTEQY
v_call: TRBV30; d_call: .; clone_size: .; j_call: TRBJ2-1; cdr3_aa: AWSVGMRDEQF
v_call: TRBV7-8; d_call: .; clone_size: few; j_call: TRBJ2-7; cdr3_aa: ASSSPGSSASAVSLYEQY
v_call: TRBV4-3; d_call: .; clone_size: few; j_call: TRBJ1-6; cdr3_aa: ASSQNLQGFSSPLH
v_call: TRBV7-6; d_call: .; clone_size: .; j_call: TRBJ1-5; cdr3_aa: ASIKTRESNQPQH
v_call: TRBV30; d_call: .; clone_size: .; j_call: TRBJ1-1; cdr3_aa: AWEVMNTEAF
v_call: TRBV5-5; d_call: TRBD1; clone_size: few; j_call: TRBJ1-2; cdr3_aa: ASSMSGQGDYT
v_call: TRBV5-6; d_call: .; clone_size: .; j_call: TRBJ1-4; cdr3_aa: ASSLAGFNEKLF
v_call: TRBV5-4; d_call: .; clone_size: .; j_call: TRBJ2-3; cdr3_aa: ASSLFSGTDTQY
v_call: TRBV4-2; d_call: TRBD1; clone_size: .; j_call: .; cdr3_aa: ASSQVQHRGSSYEQY
v_call: TRBV15; d_call: .; clone_size: .; j_call: TRBJ2-2; cdr3_aa: ATSRGRQNTGELF
v_call: TRBV7-2; d_call: TRBD2; clone_size: few; j_call: TRBJ2-1; cdr3_aa: ASSKGSTSGGHNEQF
v_call: TRBV4-1; d_call: .; clone_size: .; j_call: TRBJ2-7; cdr3_aa: ASSREAASYEQY
v_call: TRBV7-8; d_call: .; clone_size: .; j_call: TRBJ1-6; cdr3_aa: ASSLPPDNSPLH
v_call: TRBV2; d_call: .; clone_size: .; j_call: .; cdr3_aa: ASRIRRGSYEQY
v_call: TRBV18; d_call: .; clone_size: .; j_call: TRBJ1-5; cdr3_aa: ASSPGSQPQH
v_call: TRBV27; d_call: .; clone_size: .; j_call: TRBJ2-7; cdr3_aa: ASSLSSGWDEQY
v_call: TRBV7-2; d_call: .; clone_size: .; j_call: TRBJ1-6; cdr3_aa: ASSFPRGSDSPLH
v_call: TRBV7-3; d_call: .; clone_size: .; j_call: TRBJ1-1; cdr3_aa: ASSQTGPTQGKEAF
v_call: TRBV29-1; d_call: .; clone_size: .; j_call: TRBJ2-3; cdr3_aa: SVCVGTGWLDTQY
v_call: TRBV7-3; d_call: .; clone_size: .; j_call: TRBJ2-2; cdr3_aa: ASSLRGGFGTTGELF
v_call: TRBV19; d_call: TRBD2; clone_size: .; j_call: TRBJ2-3; cdr3_aa: ATGTSRMGDTQY
v_call: TRBV7-9; d_call: .; clone_size: once; j_call: TRBJ2-5; cdr3_aa: SSEETQY
v_call: TRBV13; d_call: .; clone_size: once; j_call: TRBJ1-3; cdr3_aa: ASSLPQASSGNTIY
v_call: TRBV4-1; d_call: TRBD1; clone_size: few; j_call: TRBJ1-2; cdr3_aa: ASSQGPGTGGDGYT
v_call: TRBV7-6; d_call: .; clone_size: .; j_call: TRBJ2-3; cdr3_aa: ASKAGFLSDTQY
v_call: TRBV5-1; d_call: .; clone_size: .; j_call: TRBJ2-5; cdr3_aa: ASSLEGNGQETQY
v_call: TRBV9; d_call: .; clone_size: .; j_call: TRBJ2-1; cdr3_aa: ASSVASVSGSNPSEQF
v_call: TRBV6-4; d_call: TRBD2; clone_size: .; j_call: TRBJ2-7; cdr3_aa: ASSVGGEQY
v_call: TRBV7-9; d_call: TRBD1; clone_size: few; j_call: TRBJ1-5; cdr3_aa: ASSLTGNSNQPQH
v_call: TRBV14; d_call: TRBD1; clone_size: .; j_call: TRBJ1-1; cdr3_aa: ASSRQGPFEAF
v_call: TRBV7-8; d_call: TRBD1; clone_size: .; j_call: TRBJ2-1; cdr3_aa: ASSFQRQGPSNEQF
v_call: TRBV5-4; d_call: TRBD2; clone_size: .; j_call: TRBJ2-2; cdr3_aa: ASSLTSGNTGELF